The T cell receptor beta chain described here comes from a study of spatial heterogeneity in lung cancer. Via MiXCR, TCRdb re-called the 5' RACE reads, giving one row per CDR3 protein. The repertoire consists of about 75,000 distinct CDR3 sequences, with 13% occurring once and the leading ten covering over 5.5%. Time point noted: sample taken at primary tumor resection. Sequencing of whole RNA from tumor, nontumor lung or frozen PBMC involved no sorting. The source is a male donor with early-stage non-small cell lung cancer. The material was PBMCs, obtained at surgery.

CDR3 nucleotides: TGCAGTGCTAGGGGATCCGGGACAGAGGGGACTGAAGCTTTCTTT. It yields the protein CSARGSGTEGTEAFF. The gene calls are TRBV20-1 and TRBJ1-1; 7 bases match TRBD1. Trimming removed 3 bases from V and 5 bases from J; junction bases left unmatched: 12. The CDR3 spans 15 residues. Germline V lookup: CDR1 DFQATT, CDR2 SNEGSKA (reference sequence).